The 19 T cell receptor beta chains below were found in one sample sequenced in a study of blood T cell dynamics during melanoma immunotherapy. The time point is: pre-treatment baseline. Generated by immunoSEQ multiplex PCR, the TCRdb table keeps only in-frame clones and is missing some. This table holds more than 10,000 clones, about four fifths found once. The source was blood, collected from a patient treated with checkpoint blockade. All receptors come from a human donor with melanoma.

This chain uses TRBV6-5 with TRBJ1-4; D unresolved. The CDR3 spans 16 residues. The germline V gene has CDR1 MNHEY and CDR2 SVGAGI. V was pared by 4 bases and J by 4 bases, with 16 bases between. The DNA for the CDR3 is TGTGCCAGCAGTTCGCATAGTGGTGGGCATAATGAAAAACTGTTTTTT. Encoded protein: CASSSHSGGHNEKLFF.

In regard to this clone: Sequence at one end of the junction differs from germline and may be a read error. V gene TRBV7-2 combines with J gene TRBJ1-6; 7 bases agree with TRBD1. The CDR3 spans 16 residues. From germline, CDR1 is SGHTA and CDR2 FQGNSA. The CDR3 is CASSLGGGGNNSPLHF. The CDR3 DNA sequence: TGTGCCAGCAGTTTAGGGGGCGGAGGGAATAATTCACCCCTCCACTTT.

This sequence joins TRBV11-2 and TRBJ1-4, with TRBD1 matching 8 bases. The V and J ends lost 6 bases and 2 bases, in that order; junction bases with no gene match: 5. The CDR3 runs 15 residues. Germline-derived CDR1 and CDR2 are SGHAT and FQNNGV. The CDR3 here is CASRQGAQTNEKLFF. DNA for the CDR3: TGTGCCAGCAGGCAGGGGGCGCAGACTAATGAAAAACTGTTTTTT.

V and J are TRBV28 and TRBJ1-5; unclear D gene. Germline assignment: CDR1 MDHEN and CDR2 SYDVKM. The CDR3 is 18 amino acids. With 3 bases removed from V and 3 bases from J, the gap between germline ends came to 21 bases. The CDR3 reads CASSFYNPVRNYNQPQHF. The DNA of the CDR3 is TGTGCCAGCAGTTTCTACAACCCAGTCCGGAATTACAATCAGCCCCAGCATTTT.

This clone was detected only a few times. The V and J genes are TRBV18 and TRBJ2-7; D is unresolved. V gave up 6 bases and J gave up 7 bases, with 19 bases separating them. The CDR3 loop spans 14 amino acids. From germline, CDR1 is KGHSH and CDR2 LQKENI. The CDR3 sequence: CASSTVLRITEQYF. The CDR3 coding sequence is TGTGCCAGCTCGACGGTTCTCCGGATTACTGAGCAGTACTTC.

This sequence joins TRBV6-5 and TRBJ2-5; the match to TRBD2 covers 8 bases. Trimming removed 6 bases from V and 5 bases from J; junction bases left unmatched: 5. CDR1 and CDR2 (germline): MNHEY, SVGAGI. The CDR3 sequence is 13 residues long. The DNA for the CDR3 is TGTGCCAGCAGACGGGGGGGCCGGGAGACCCAGTACTTC. As protein: CASRRGGRETQYF.

This chain uses TRBV5-1 with TRBJ2-5; 7 bases are shared with TRBD1. After removal of 4 bases from V and 4 bases from J, the junction contained 4 bases not matched to a gene. The CDR3 spans 13 residues. CDR1 and CDR2 from the germline V gene are SGHRS and YFSETQ. The CDR3 reads CASSMTGRETQYF. CDR3 sequence (DNA): TGCGCCAGCAGCATGACAGGGCGAGAGACCCAGTACTTC.

The chain has TRBV7-6 and TRBJ2-7; D is uncertain. The CDR3 runs to 15 residues. V was clipped by 6 bases and J by 4 bases, with 19 bases between them. The germline CDR1 and CDR2 sequences are SGHVS and FNYEAQ. In DNA form, the CDR3 reads TGTGCCAGCAGTCACGCCTACGGGTCGAGGTACGAGCAGTACTTC. It specifies CASSHAYGSRYEQYF.

The rearrangement joins TRBV5-4 to TRBJ2-5, with D possibly TRBD2 on 8 matching bases. Trimming left V 4 bases short and J 4 bases short, with 20 bases between. From germline, CDR1 is SGHNT and CDR2 YYREEE (reference sequence). The length of the CDR3 is 16 residues. The CDR3 region is CASSNGGGGGRETQYF. CDR3 DNA: TGTGCCAGCAGCAACGGAGGGGGCGGGGGGCGAGAGACCCAGTACTTC.

The chain uses TRBV14 and TRBJ2-7; the D call may be TRBD1 or TRBD2 (5 bases each). Per germline, CDR1 SGHDN and CDR2 FVKESK. The V gene lost 3 bases and the J gene lost 1 base, with 7 bases spanning the gap. This CDR3 contains 13 residues. For the CDR3, the DNA is TGTGCCAGCAGCCACGGGGCTTCCTACGAGCAGTACTTC. It yields the protein CASSHGASYEQYF.

This chain joins TRBV30 and TRBJ2-2; D possibly corresponds to TRBD1 (5 bases). Trimming removed 0 bases from V and 4 bases from J, with 12 bases in between. Germline V gene sequence: CDR1 GTSNPN, CDR2 SVGIG (reference sequence). CDR3 length: 15 amino acids. For the CDR3, the DNA is TGTGCCTGGAGTGTAGGCAGGGTGGGCACCGGGGAGCTGTTTTTT. Protein sequence: CAWSVGRVGTGELFF.

The rearrangement joins TRBV9 to TRBJ1-2, with D possibly TRBD1 on 6 matching bases. The CDR3 contains 13 residues. V lost 4 bases to trimming and J lost 5 bases, with 12 bases between them. Germline assignment: CDR1 SGDLS and CDR2 YYNGEE. In nucleotides, the CDR3 is TGTGCCAGCAGCCCCAGGACAGATTATGGCTACACCTTC. Its translation: CASSPRTDYGYTF.

The chain employs TRBV6-1 and TRBJ1-2; the D is unclear. V was cut by 5 bases and J by 6 bases, with 4 bases left in between. The V gene's germline CDR1 is MNHNS and CDR2 SASEGT. This CDR3 is 10 amino acids long. CDR3 sequence: CASSSNGYTF. The DNA of the CDR3 is TGTGCCAGCAGTTCTAATGGCTACACCTTC.

V is TRBV27 and J is TRBJ1-1; D is undetermined. Looked up from germline, CDR1 is MNHEY and CDR2 is SMNVEV (reference sequence). The ends were cut back, 3 bases at V and 1 base at J, with 9 bases in the middle. CDR3 size: 14 residues. This CDR3 is CASSLAAGNTEAFF. CDR3 DNA: TGTGCCAGCAGTTTGGCAGCGGGGAACACTGAAGCTTTCTTT.

The chain is built from TRBV6-5 and TRBJ2-7, with 10 bases identical to TRBD1. In germline, CDR1 is MNHEY, CDR2 SVGAGI. The CDR3 is made up of 14 amino acids. V dropped 3 bases and J dropped 2; count of bases not matched to a gene: 1. This CDR3 is CASSYGQGAYEQYF. DNA for the CDR3: TGTGCCAGCAGTTATGGACAGGGGGCCTACGAGCAGTACTTC.

V usage is TRBV10-1 and J usage is TRBJ1-2; D gene unclear. Germline V CDR1 and CDR2: WNHNN, SYGVQD (reference sequence). The CDR3 covers 15 residues. V shed 4 bases and J shed 1 base, with 13 bases lying between them. CDR3 nucleotide sequence: TGCGCCAGCAGTGGTTATTGGGTACTTAACTATGGCTACACCTTC. This codes for CASSGYWVLNYGYTF.

The chain combines TRBV10-2 with TRBJ1-2; the D is unclear. Looked up from germline, CDR1 is WSHSY and CDR2 is SAAADI. The CDR3 totals 15 residues. V lost 0 bases, J lost 4 bases, and 12 bases lay in between. The DNA of the CDR3 is TGCGCCAGCAGTGAGTCGTTTAGAGAGAGCTATGGCTACACCTTC. Protein: CASSESFRESYGYTF.

V gene TRBV4-3 combines with J gene TRBJ1-1; D uncertain. Germline CDR1 LGHNA, CDR2 YSLEER. Trimming pared 3 bases from V and 5 bases from J, leaving 16 bases between. The CDR3 is 15 amino acids. The CDR3 region has the DNA TGCGCCAGCAGCCACTCCCGGTCGTGGAGGACTGAAGCTTTCTTT. The encoded protein is CASSHSRSWRTEAFF.

The chain carries TRBV5-6 and TRBJ1-4, with a tentative D call TRBD1 (5 bases). The CDR3 consists of 14 residues. Between the trimmed V and J ends, which lost 2 bases and 8 bases, there was a span of 13 bases. Germline V gene data show CDR1 as SGHDT and CDR2 as YYEEEE. The CDR3 is CASSFEGTGEKLFF. The CDR3 nucleotides are TGTGCCAGCAGCTTCGAAGGGACTGGAGAAAAACTGTTTTTT.